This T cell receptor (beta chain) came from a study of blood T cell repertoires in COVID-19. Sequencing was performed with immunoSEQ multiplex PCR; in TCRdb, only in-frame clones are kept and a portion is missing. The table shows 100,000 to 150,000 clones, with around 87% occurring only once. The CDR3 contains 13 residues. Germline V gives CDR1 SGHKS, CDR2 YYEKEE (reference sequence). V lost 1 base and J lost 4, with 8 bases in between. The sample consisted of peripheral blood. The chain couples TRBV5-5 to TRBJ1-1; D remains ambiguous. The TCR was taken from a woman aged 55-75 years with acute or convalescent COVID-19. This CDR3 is CASSLQRTTEAFF. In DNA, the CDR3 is TGTGCCAGCAGCTTGCAGCGTACCACTGAAGCTTTCTTT.